These T cell receptor beta chains were read from a single sample in a study of T cells in Graves' hyperthyroidism and ophthalmopathy. TCRdb independently ran MiXCR on the multiplex PCR reads; one entry per CDR3 protein. This table holds roughly 580,000 distinct CDR3 sequences, roughly 14% found once. The specimen was blood. The receptors derive from a woman aged 30 to 39 with Graves' hyperthyroidism that later progressed to Graves' ophthalmopathy. CDR3s include the opening cysteine and the closing phenylalanine or tryptophan. The D gene is left open where the match is weak. Rows give clone size only sometimes, using once, few, many, or a class for an expanded clone.

NA,many,TRBJ1-5,TRBV2,CASTPGLGSNQPQHF,TGTGCCAGCACTCCAGGGTTAGGGAGCAATCAGCCCCAGCATTTT
NA,many,TRBJ1-1,TRBV2,CASTTLAFF,TGTGCCAGCACCACCCTGGCTTTCTTT
NA,NA,TRBJ1-2,TRBV12-3/TRBV12-4,CASRFEGAYGYTF,TGTGCCAGCAGATTTGAGGGAGCCTATGGCTACACCTTC
TRBD1,few,TRBJ2-1,TRBV3-1,CTSSQDGRGNEQFF,TGTACCAGCAGCCAAGATGGCAGGGGGAATGAGCAGTTCTTC
TRBD2,many,TRBJ2-1,TRBV28,CASSSPASGDYNEQFF,TGTGCCAGCAGTTCCCCGGCTAGCGGGGATTACAATGAGCAGTTCTTC
NA,many,TRBJ2-1,TRBV29-1,CSVEGGAQFF,TGCAGCGTTGAAGGGGGAGCGCAGTTCTTC
NA,NA,TRBJ2-7,TRBV3-1,CARSQEGTHEQYF,TGTGCCCGCAGCCAAGAAGGGACCCACGAGCAGTACTTC
TRBD2,many,TRBJ2-1,TRBV25-1,CASSGMGTSGRSYNEQFF,TGTGCCAGCAGTGGTATGGGGACTAGCGGCCGCTCCTACAATGAGCAGTTCTTC
NA,many,TRBJ2-7,TRBV20-1,CSARPPPVGGGRREQYF,TGCAGTGCTAGACCTCCCCCCGTAGGGGGAGGTCGGCGTGAGCAGTACTTC
TRBD1,many,TRBJ1-3,TRBV12-3/TRBV12-4,CASSFQTGGKNTIYF,TGTGCCAGCAGTTTCCAGACAGGGGGCAAAAACACCATATATTTT
NA,few,TRBJ1-2,TRBV28,CASSFPGDNYGYTF,TGTGCCAGCAGCTTCCCGGGAGATAACTATGGCTACACCTTC
TRBD1,many,TRBJ1-5,TRBV19,CASKTGGGDSNQPQHF,TGTGCCAGTAAGACAGGGGGCGGAGATAGCAATCAGCCCCAGCATTTT
TRBD1,many,TRBJ1-2,TRBV28,CAIPDRVGGYTF,TGTGCCATCCCTGACAGGGTAGGCGGCTACACCTTC
TRBD2,many,TRBJ2-3,TRBV7-2,CASSLRLAGGEDTQYF,TGTGCCAGCAGCCTCCGACTAGCGGGAGGGGAAGATACGCAGTATTTT
NA,NA,TRBJ1-2,TRBV7-9,CASSLGIFYTF,TGTGCCAGCAGCTTAGGCATCTTCTACACCTTC
TRBD2,many,TRBJ2-7,TRBV6-5,CASSYTPGTSGYEQYF,TGTGCCAGCAGTTACACTCCCGGGACTAGCGGCTACGAGCAGTACTTC
TRBD1,many,TRBJ1-2,TRBV6-5,CASRTGTVGGTF,TGTGCCAGCAGAACCGGGACAGTCGGAGGCACCTTC
NA,many,TRBJ2-4,TRBV30,CAWFTGPSKHIQYF,TGTGCCTGGTTCACTGGACCGTCCAAGCACATTCAGTACTTC
NA,few,TRBJ2-1,TRBV13,CASSSGPTPKNEQFF,TGTGCCAGCAGCTCAGGGCCAACCCCGAAGAATGAGCAGTTCTTC
NA,many,TRBJ2-5,TRBV6-2/TRBV6-3,CASSYALWGRQETQYF,TGTGCCAGCAGTTACGCTCTTTGGGGACGCCAAGAGACCCAGTACTTC
NA,NA,TRBJ1-1,TRBV6-2/TRBV6-3,CASSYSIGGNAEAFF,TGTGCCAGCAGTTACTCGATTGGAGGGAACGCTGAAGCTTTCTTT
TRBD1,few,TRBJ1-3,TRBV6-2/TRBV6-3,CASRPAGQPGNTIYF,TGTGCCAGCAGACCTGCGGGACAGCCTGGAAACACCATATATTTT
NA,many,TRBJ2-5,TRBV5-1,CASSFGGLETQYF,TGCGCCAGCAGCTTCGGAGGGCTGGAGACCCAGTACTTC
NA,many,TRBJ1-5,TRBV7-3,CASSSTGLEGPYSNQPQHF,TGTGCCAGCAGCTCCACCGGGCTCGAAGGCCCATATAGCAATCAGCCCCAGCATTTT
NA,few,TRBJ1-3,TRBV19,CASSSPGNVAGNTIYF,TGTGCCAGTAGTAGTCCAGGGAACGTCGCAGGAAACACCATATATTTT
NA,few,TRBJ2-5,TRBV12-3/TRBV12-4,CASSYLDRLQETQYF,TGTGCCAGCAGTTACCTAGACAGGTTACAAGAGACCCAGTACTTC